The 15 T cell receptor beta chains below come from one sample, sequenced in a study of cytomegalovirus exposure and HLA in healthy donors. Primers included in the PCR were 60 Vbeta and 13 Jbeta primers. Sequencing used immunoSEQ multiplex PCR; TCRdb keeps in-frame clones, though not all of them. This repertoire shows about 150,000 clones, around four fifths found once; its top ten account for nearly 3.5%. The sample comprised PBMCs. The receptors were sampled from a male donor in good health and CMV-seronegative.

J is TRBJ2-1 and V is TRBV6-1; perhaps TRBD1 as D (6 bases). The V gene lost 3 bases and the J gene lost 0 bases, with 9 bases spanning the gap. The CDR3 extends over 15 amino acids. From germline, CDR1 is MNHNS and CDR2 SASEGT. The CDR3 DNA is TGTGCCAGCAGTGACATGACAGGCTCCTACAATGAGCAGTTCTTC. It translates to CASSDMTGSYNEQFF.

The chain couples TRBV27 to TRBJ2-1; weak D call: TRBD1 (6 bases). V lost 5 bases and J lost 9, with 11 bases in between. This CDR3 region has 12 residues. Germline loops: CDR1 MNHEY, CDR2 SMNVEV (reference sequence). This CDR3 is CASSAGVVEQFF. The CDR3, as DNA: TGTGCCAGCAGTGCAGGGGTGGTTGAGCAGTTCTTC.

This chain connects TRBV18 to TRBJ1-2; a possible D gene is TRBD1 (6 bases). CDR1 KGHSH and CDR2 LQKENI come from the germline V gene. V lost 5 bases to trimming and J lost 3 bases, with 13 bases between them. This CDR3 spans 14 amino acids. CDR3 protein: CASSETGSYYGYTF. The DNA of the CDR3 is TGTGCCAGCTCAGAAACAGGGTCCTACTATGGCTACACCTTC.

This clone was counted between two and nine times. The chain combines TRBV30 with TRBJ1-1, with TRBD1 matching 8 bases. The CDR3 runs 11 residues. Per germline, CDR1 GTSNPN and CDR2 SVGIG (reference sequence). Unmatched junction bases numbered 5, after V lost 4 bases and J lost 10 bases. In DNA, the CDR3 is TGTGCCTGGAATACCGGGACAGGAGCTTTCTTT. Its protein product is CAWNTGTGAFF.

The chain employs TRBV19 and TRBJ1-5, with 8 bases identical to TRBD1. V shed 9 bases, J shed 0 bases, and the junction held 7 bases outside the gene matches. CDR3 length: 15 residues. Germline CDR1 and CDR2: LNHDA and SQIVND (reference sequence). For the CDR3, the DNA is TGTGCCAGCACGGGACAGGACCATAGCAATCAGCCCCAGCATTTT. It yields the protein CASTGQDHSNQPQHF.

The CDR3: CASSLVGQGPLWEQYF. The CDR3 DNA reads TGTGCCAGCAGCTTGGTGGGACAGGGGCCATTGTGGGAGCAGTACTTC. The rearrangement uses TRBV5-5 and TRBJ2-7, with 10 bases lining up with TRBD1. Germline V gene sequence: CDR1 SGHKS, CDR2 YYEKEE (reference sequence). This CDR3 has 16 residues. The trim removed 0 bases at V and 7 bases at J, leaving 10 bases unmatched.

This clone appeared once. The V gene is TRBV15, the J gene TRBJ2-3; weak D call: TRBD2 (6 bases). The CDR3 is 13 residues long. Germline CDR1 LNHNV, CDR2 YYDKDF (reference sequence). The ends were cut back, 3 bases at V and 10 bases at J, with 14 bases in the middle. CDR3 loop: CATSRVREFAQYF. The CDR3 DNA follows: TGTGCCACCAGCAGGGTACGGGAGTTTGCGCAGTATTTT.

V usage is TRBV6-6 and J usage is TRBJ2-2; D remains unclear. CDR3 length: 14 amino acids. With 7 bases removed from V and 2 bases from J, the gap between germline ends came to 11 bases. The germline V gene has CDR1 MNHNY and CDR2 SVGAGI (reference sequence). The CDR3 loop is CASTYGLNTGELFF. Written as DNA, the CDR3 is TGTGCCAGCACTTATGGCCTTAACACCGGGGAGCTGTTTTTT.

As DNA, the CDR3 is TGTGCAGAGGGAACGATTTACAATGAGCAGTTCTTC. This translates into CAEGTIYNEQFF. This chain joins TRBV5-4 and TRBJ2-1; D is perhaps TRBD2 (5 bases). CDR1 is SGHNT and CDR2 is YYREEE in the germline V gene (reference sequence). CDR3 length: 12 amino acids.

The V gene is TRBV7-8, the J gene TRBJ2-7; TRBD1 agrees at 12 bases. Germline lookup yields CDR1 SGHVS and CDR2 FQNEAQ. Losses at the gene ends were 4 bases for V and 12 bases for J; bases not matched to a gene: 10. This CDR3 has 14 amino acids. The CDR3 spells CASSSTGQGAPRYF. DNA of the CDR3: TGTGCCAGCAGCTCGACGGGACAGGGGGCCCCCCGGTACTTC.

CDR3: CASSVTEANYGYTF. CDR3 coding DNA: TGTGCCAGTAGTGTGACAGAAGCTAACTATGGCTACACCTTC. The chain carries TRBV19 and TRBJ1-2; weak D call: TRBD1 (5 bases). V lost 5 bases to trimming and J lost 0 bases, with 10 bases between them. This CDR3 is built from 14 residues. Germline V gene sequence: CDR1 LNHDA, CDR2 SQIVND (reference sequence). The full variable domain, its missing parts supplied by reference TRBV19 and TRBJ1-2, is DGGITQSPKYLFRKEGQNVTLSCEQNLNHDAMYWYRQDPGQGLRLIYYSQIVNDFQKGDIAEGYSVSREKKESFPLTVTSAQKNPTAFYLCASSVTEANYGYTFGSGTRLTVV.

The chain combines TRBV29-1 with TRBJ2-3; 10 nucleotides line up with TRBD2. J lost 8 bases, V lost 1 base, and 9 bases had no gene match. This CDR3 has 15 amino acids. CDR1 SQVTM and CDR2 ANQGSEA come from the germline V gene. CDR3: CSVEVAGGLRGTQYF. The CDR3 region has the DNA TGCAGCGTTGAAGTAGCGGGAGGACTTCGCGGTACGCAGTATTTT.

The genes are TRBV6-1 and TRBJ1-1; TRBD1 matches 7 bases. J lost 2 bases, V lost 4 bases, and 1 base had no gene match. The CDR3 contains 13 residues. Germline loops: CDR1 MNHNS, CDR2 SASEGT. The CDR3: CASSGQGNTEAFF. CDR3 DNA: TGTGCCAGCAGTGGACAGGGTAACACTGAAGCTTTCTTT.

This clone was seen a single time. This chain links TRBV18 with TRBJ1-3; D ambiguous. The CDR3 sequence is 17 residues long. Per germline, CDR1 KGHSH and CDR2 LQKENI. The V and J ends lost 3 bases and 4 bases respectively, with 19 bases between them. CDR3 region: CASSPLPPDIYGNTIYF. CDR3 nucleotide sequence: TGTGCCAGCTCACCCTTACCTCCTGACATCTACGGAAACACCATATATTTT.

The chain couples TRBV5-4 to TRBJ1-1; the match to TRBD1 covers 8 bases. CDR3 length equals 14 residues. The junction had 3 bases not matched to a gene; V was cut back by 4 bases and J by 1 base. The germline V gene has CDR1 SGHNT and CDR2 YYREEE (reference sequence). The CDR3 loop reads CASSRDRRNTEAFF. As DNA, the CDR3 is TGTGCCAGCAGCCGGGACAGGAGGAACACTGAAGCTTTCTTT.